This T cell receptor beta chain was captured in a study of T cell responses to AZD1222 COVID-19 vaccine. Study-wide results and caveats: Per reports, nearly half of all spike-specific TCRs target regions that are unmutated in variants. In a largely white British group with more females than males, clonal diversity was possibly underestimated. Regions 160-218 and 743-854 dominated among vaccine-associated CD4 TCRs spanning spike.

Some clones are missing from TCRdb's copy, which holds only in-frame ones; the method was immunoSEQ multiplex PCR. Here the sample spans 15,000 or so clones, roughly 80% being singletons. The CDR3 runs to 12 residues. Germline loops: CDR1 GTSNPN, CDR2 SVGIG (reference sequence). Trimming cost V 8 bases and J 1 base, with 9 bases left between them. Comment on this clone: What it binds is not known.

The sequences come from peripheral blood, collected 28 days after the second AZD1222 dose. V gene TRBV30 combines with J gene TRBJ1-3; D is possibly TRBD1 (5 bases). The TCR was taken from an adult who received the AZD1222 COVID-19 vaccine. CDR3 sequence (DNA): TGTGCCCGGGGGGGATCTGGAAACACCATATATTTT. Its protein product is CARGGSGNTIYF.